These 7 T cell receptor beta chains were sequenced from one sample in a study of T cell responses to AZD1222 COVID-19 vaccine. Profiling relied on immunoSEQ multiplex PCR, and the TCRdb table lists in-frame clones only, not all of them. The sample carries about 180,000 clones, about nine tenths recorded once. The specimen comprised peripheral blood, sampled on day 0 of AZD1222 vaccination. These receptors were obtained from an adult in good health.

The V gene is TRBV5-4, the J gene TRBJ2-2, with D perhaps TRBD2 (6 bases). V was cut by 3 bases and J by 6 bases, with 18 bases left in between. CDR3 length equals 16 residues. The germline CDR1 and CDR2 sequences are SGHNT and YYREEE (reference sequence). In nucleotides, the CDR3 is TGTGCCAGCAGCTCCAATGGGGGGAACTTTGCCGGGGAGCTGTTTTTT. It codes for CASSSNGGNFAGELFF.

The chain has TRBV11-2 and TRBJ2-7, with 12 bases fitting TRBD2. Germline CDR1 is SGHAT and CDR2 is FQNNGV. The CDR3 loop spans 17 amino acids. V was pared by 5 bases and J by 0 bases, with 8 bases of the junction left unmatched. CDR3 sequence: CASSDRGLAGISYEQYF. DNA for the CDR3: TGTGCCAGCAGCGATCGAGGACTAGCGGGAATCTCCTACGAGCAGTACTTC.

The CDR3 DNA follows: TGTGCCAGCAGTTTAACACAGGGGGCAGGTTACGAGCAGTACTTC. It yields the protein CASSLTQGAGYEQYF. The chain employs TRBV6-5 and TRBJ2-7; TRBD1 aligns across 9 bases. Germline trimming cut 4 bases from V and 4 bases from J; bases unmatched to any gene: 8. CDR3 length: 15 amino acids. Germline V gene sequence: CDR1 MNHEY, CDR2 SVGAGI.

The chain has TRBV6-4 and TRBJ1-2; D call uncertain. This CDR3 contains 15 residues. Trimming shortened V by 0 bases and J by 8 bases, and 16 bases separated the two germline ends. From germline, CDR1 is MRHNA and CDR2 SNTAGT. The CDR3 region is CASSDSFMSAAGYTF. CDR3 DNA sequence: TGTGCCAGCAGTGACTCTTTTATGTCGGCGGCCGGCTACACCTTC.

The chain couples TRBV19 to TRBJ2-1, with D possibly matching TRBD1 (6 bases). V was shortened by 8 bases and J by 5 bases, with 16 bases between the two germline ends. This CDR3 comprises 14 residues. Germline V gives CDR1 LNHDA, CDR2 SQIVND (reference sequence). The CDR3 is CASSGTLSDNEQFF. CDR3 coding DNA: TGTGCCAGTTCCGGGACATTGAGCGACAATGAGCAGTTCTTC.

This chain joins TRBV7-9 and TRBJ1-6, with D hard to call. V dropped 1 base and J dropped 3 bases, with 7 bases sitting between them. This CDR3 region has 15 residues. Looked up from germline, CDR1 is SEHNR and CDR2 is FQNEAQ (reference sequence). The CDR3 DNA reads as TGTGCCAGCAGCTTAGTAGGGAGCTATAATTCACCCCTCCACTTT. Translating gives CASSLVGSYNSPLHF.

This sequence joins TRBV5-1 and TRBJ2-7; the D call may be TRBD1 or TRBD2 (5 bases each). Trimming removed 9 bases from V and 0 bases from J, with 19 bases in between. The germline V gene has CDR1 SGHRS and CDR2 YFSETQ. This CDR3 region has 15 residues. The CDR3 coding sequence is TGCGCCAACCATATCACATGGGGGAGCTCCTACGAGCAGTACTTC. Protein: CANHITWGSSYEQYF.